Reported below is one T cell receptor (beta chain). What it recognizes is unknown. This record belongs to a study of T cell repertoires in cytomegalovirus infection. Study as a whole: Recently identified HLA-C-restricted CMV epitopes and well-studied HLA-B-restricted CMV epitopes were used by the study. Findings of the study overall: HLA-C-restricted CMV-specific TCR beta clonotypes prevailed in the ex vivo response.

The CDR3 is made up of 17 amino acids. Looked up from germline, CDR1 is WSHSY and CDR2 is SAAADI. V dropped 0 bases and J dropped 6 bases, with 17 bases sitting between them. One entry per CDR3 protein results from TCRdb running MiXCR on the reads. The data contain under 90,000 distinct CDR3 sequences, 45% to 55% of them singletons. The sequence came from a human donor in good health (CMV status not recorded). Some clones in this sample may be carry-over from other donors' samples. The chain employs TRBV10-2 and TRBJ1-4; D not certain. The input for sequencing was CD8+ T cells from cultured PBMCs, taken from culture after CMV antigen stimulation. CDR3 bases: TGCGCCAGCAGTGAGTCGAAGTACCCATTCGGACATGAAAAACTGTTTTTT. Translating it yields CASSESKYPFGHEKLFF.